This TCR beta chain was identified in a study of shared clonotypes between healthy human individuals. The germline V gene has CDR1 SQVTM and CDR2 ANQGSEA. CDR3 size: 15 residues. The V end lost 1 base, the J end lost 5 bases, and 15 bases lay between the germline ends. General study points: The low donor count limited represented genetic and exposure-history diversity. Clonotype sharing among donors likely depends on sequencing depth.

Assay: immunoSEQ multiplex PCR; the TCRdb copy retains only in-frame clones and omits some. The table records fewer than 650,000 clones, about three quarters of them present only once. This clone was detected only once. Antigen: not known. This rearrangement joins TRBV29-1 to TRBJ2-1; tentatively, D is TRBD2 (7 bases). The sequence derives from a woman aged 40 to 50 in good health. Some clones in this sample may be carry-over from other donors' samples. The sample consisted of PBMCs. The CDR3 nucleotides are TGCAGCGTTGAAGGGAGGGGGAGGGCGAACAATGAGCAGTTCTTC. Translating it yields CSVEGRGRANNEQFF.